This TCR beta chain was recovered during a study of shared clonotypes between healthy human individuals. Germline V CDR1 and CDR2: MNHEY, SMNVEV (reference sequence). This CDR3 region has 13 residues. Trimming stripped 2 bases from V and 4 bases from J, with 6 bases between. In regard to this clone: The sample contains more than one DNA sequence encoding this CDR3.

Sorted-subset replicate PCR reactions contained 150 to 200 ng DNA, corresponding to approximately 30,000 T cell genomes. The assay was immunoSEQ multiplex PCR, and TCRdb's table has in-frame clones only and misses some. The data show hundreds of thousands of clones, roughly 95% seen once. Only CD45RO-negative cells positively selected for CCR7 counted as naive CD8 cells, so terminally differentiated effector memory CD45RA+ cells were excluded. Donors, healthy HIV-negative adults, lacked recent acute infections or vaccinations. The J gene is TRBJ2-1, the V gene TRBV27; tentatively, D is TRBD2 (6 bases). This receptor was obtained from a woman aged 30 to 39 in good health. The sample was naive CD8+ T cells sorted from blood. The CDR3 sequence: CASSLGGYNEQFF. In DNA form, the CDR3 reads TGTGCCAGCAGTTTAGGAGGGTACAATGAGCAGTTCTTC.